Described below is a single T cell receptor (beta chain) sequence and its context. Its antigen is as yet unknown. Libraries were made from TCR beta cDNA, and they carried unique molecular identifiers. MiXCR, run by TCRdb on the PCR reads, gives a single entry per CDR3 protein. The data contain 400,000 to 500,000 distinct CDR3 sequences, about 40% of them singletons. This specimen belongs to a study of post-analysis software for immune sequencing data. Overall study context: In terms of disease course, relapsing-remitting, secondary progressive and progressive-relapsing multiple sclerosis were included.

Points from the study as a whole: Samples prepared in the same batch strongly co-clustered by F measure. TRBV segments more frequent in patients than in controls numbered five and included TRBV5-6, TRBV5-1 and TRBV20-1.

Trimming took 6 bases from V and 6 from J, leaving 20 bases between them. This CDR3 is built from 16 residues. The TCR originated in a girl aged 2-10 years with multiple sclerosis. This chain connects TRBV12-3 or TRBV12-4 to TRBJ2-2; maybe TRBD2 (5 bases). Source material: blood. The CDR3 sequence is CASSSARGVEAGELFF. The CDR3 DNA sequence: TGTGCCAGCAGCAGCGCTAGAGGAGTGGAGGCCGGGGAGCTGTTTTTT.